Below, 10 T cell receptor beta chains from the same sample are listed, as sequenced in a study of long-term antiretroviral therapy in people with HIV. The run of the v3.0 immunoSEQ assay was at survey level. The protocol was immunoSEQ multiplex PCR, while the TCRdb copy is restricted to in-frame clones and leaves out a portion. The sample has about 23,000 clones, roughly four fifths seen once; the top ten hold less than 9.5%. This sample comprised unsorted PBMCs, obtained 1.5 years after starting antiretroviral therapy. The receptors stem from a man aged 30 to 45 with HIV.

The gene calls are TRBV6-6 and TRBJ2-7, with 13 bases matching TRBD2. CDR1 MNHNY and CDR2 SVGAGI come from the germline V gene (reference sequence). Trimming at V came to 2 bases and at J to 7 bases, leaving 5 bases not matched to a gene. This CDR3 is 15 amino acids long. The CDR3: CASSYRLAGGGEQYF. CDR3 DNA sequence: TGTGCCAGCAGTTACCGACTAGCGGGAGGAGGTGAGCAGTACTTC.

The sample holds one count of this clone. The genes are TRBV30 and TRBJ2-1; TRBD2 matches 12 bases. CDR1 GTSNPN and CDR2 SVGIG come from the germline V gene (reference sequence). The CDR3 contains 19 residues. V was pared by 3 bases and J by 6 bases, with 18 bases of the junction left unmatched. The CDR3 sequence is CAWSRRLAGDPIPPNEQFF. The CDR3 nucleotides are TGTGCCTGGAGCCGACGACTAGCGGGGGACCCGATACCTCCCAATGAGCAGTTCTTC.

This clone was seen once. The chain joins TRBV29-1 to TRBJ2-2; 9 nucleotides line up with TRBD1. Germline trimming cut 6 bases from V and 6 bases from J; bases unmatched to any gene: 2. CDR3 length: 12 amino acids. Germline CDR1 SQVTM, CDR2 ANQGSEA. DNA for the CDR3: TGCAGCGTGGGACAGGGCGCCGGGGAGCTGTTTTTT. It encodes CSVGQGAGELFF.

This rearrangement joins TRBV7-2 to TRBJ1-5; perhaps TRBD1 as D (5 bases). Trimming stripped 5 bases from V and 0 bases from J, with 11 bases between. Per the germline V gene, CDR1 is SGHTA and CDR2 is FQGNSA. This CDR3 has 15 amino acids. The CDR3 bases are TGTGCCAGCAGCCCCGGGACGGATAGCAATCAGCCCCAGCATTTT. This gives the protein CASSPGTDSNQPQHF.

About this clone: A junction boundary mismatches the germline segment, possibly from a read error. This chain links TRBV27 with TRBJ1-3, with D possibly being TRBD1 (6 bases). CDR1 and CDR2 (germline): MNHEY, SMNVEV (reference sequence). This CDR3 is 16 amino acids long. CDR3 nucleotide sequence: TGTGCCAGCAGTCTGACAGGATTCAACTCTGCAAACACCATATATTTT. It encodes CASSLTGFNSANTIYF.

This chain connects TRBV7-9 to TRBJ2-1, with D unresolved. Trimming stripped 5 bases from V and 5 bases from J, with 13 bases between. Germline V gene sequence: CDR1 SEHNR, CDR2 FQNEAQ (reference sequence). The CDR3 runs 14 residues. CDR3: CASSPVTGDNEQFF. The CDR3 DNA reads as TGTGCCAGCAGCCCCGTTACGGGCGACAATGAGCAGTTCTTC.

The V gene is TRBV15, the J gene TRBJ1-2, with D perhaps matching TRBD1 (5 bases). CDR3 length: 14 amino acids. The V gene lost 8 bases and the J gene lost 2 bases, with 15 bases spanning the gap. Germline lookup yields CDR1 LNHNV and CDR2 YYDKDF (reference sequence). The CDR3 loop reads CATGVMGQNYGYTF. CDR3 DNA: TGTGCCACCGGGGTCATGGGGCAGAACTATGGCTACACCTTC.

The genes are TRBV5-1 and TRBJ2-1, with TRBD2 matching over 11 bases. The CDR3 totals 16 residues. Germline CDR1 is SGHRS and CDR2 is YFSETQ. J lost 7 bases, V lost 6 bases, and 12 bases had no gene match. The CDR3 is CASNPITSGSSNEQFF. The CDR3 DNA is TGCGCCAGCAACCCAATTACTAGCGGGAGTTCAAATGAGCAGTTCTTC.

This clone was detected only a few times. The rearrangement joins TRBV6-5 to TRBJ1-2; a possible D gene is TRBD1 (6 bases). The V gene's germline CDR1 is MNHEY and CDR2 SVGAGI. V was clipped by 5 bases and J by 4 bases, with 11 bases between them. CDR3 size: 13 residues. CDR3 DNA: TGTGCCAGCAGTCCGACAGGACTCTATGGCTACACCTTC. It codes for CASSPTGLYGYTF.

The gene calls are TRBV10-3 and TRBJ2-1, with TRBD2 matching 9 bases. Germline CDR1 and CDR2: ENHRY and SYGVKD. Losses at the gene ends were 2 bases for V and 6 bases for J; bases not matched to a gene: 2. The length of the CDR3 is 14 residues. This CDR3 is CAISEGGRGNEQFF. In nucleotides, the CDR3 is TGTGCCATCAGTGAGGGCGGGAGGGGCAATGAGCAGTTCTTC.